The clone carrying this TCR beta chain was found once. These data come from a study of blood T cell repertoires in COVID-19. Study-wide context: Some COVID-19 samples were acute and others convalescent; all came from the United States, Italy and Spain. Sources were T cells, B-cell-depleted T cells, or PBMCs; the material itself was cDNA or gDNA.

The CDR3 is 15 amino acids. The V gene end was trimmed by 6 bases and the J gene end by 6 bases; junction bases not matched to a gene: 7. Germline V gene data show CDR1 as SQVTM and CDR2 as ANQGSEA. Per the authors' pipeline: Amplification from reference gene primers served as the basis for estimated nucleated cell counts. Data came from immunoSEQ multiplex PCR; TCRdb stores just in-frame clones and leaves some out. V and J calls plus clone size are reproduced from that table; the DNA served to infer D and trimming. The sample shows over 250,000 clones, around 86% of them seen only once. The receptor was isolated from a human donor in a cohort sampled during active COVID-19. Sequencing was performed on peripheral blood. The chain carries TRBV29-1 and TRBJ2-1; 14 positions agree with TRBD2. CDR3 sequence reads: CSVIGTSGRFNEQFF. The CDR3 DNA is TGCAGCGTGATAGGGACTAGCGGGAGATTCAATGAGCAGTTCTTC.